These T cell receptor beta chains were read from a single sample in a study of blood T cell repertoires in COVID-19. Some clones are missing from TCRdb's copy, which holds only in-frame ones; the method was immunoSEQ multiplex PCR. The data show 160,000 or so clones, 80% seen once. The sequenced material came from peripheral blood. These receptors were collected from a man between 65 and 85 years old with active or convalescent COVID-19. CDR3s leave out the opening cysteine and the closing phenylalanine or tryptophan.

J,V,CDR3
TRBJ2-7,TRBV5-8,ASSSGQRSEQY
TRBJ1-1,TRBV5-1,ASSVQGMNTEAF
TRBJ2-5,TRBV12-5,ASGEQGVGQETQY
TRBJ1-6,TRBV9,ASSAFAGTGDSPLH
TRBJ1-6,TRBV7-6,ASSLATRPNSPLH
TRBJ2-5,TRBV5-4,ASSLTLDSRETQY
TRBJ1-1,TRBV5-1,ASSSGLTNTEAF
TRBJ2-5,TRBV27,ASRTTAEGTQY
TRBJ2-4,TRBV5-1,ASSLGTGGDKNIQY
TRBJ1-2,TRBV25-1,ASSEPGTGLFGYT
TRBJ2-6,TRBV4-3,ASSQDLRQIFLSGANVLT
TRBJ1-1,TRBV6-5,ASRRDGPNTEAF
TRBJ2-3,TRBV4-2,ASSQDKDRDTQY
TRBJ1-6,TRBV7-7,ASSLDRDNSPLH
TRBJ1-2,TRBV15,ATSRETGPSYT
TRBJ2-1,TRBV7-9,ASSLAVAGPNEQF
TRBJ1-6,TRBV6-5,ASRGGPLSRSPLH
TRBJ1-2,TRBV5-1,ASSLGGGQLALYGYT
TRBJ1-2,TRBV6-5,ASSQRTGPYGYT
TRBJ2-7,TRBV7-2,ASTPGGATYEQY
TRBJ2-7,TRBV6-1,ASSEDWTGYDLYEQY
TRBJ2-7,TRBV28,ASSFLFTSGRASSYEQY
TRBJ1-1,TRBV19,ASSTIKAGQGWGMNTEAF
TRBJ2-1,TRBV11-3,ASSPRGQGYNEQF
TRBJ2-1,TRBV10-3,AISGSPGGPINEQF
TRBJ2-1,TRBV24-1,ATSDRGGLAQV
TRBJ2-7,TRBV28,ASSAGQGVYEQY
TRBJ2-3,TRBV6-5,ASSFQGVTDTQY